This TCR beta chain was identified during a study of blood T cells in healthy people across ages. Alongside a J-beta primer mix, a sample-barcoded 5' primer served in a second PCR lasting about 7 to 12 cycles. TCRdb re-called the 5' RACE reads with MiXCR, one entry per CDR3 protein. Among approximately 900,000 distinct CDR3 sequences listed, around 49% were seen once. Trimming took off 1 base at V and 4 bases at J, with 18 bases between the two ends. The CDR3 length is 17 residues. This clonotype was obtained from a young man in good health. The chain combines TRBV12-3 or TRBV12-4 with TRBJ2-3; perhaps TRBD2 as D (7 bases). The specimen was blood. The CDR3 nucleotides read TGTGCCAGCAGTTTAGGCGGAGGTGGCGGGGGCGCAGATACGCAGTATTTT. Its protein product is CASSLGGGGGGADTQYF.